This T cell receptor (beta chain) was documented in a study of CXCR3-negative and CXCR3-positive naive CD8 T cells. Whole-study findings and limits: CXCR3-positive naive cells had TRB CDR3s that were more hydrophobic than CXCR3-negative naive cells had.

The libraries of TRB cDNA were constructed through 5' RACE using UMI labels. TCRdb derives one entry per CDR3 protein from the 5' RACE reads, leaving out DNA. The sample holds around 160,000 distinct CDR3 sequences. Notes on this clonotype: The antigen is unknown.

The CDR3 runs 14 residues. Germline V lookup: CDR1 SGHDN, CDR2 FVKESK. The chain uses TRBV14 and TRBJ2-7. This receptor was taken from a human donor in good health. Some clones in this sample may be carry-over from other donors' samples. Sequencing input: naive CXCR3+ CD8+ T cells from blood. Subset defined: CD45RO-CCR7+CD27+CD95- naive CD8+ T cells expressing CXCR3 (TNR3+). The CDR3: CASSPDLHTYEQYF.